The 20 T cell receptor beta chains below were found in one sample sequenced in a study of identifying expanded T cells in peripheral blood (dated by TCRdb to about 2019). The method behind the library was the immunoSEQ multiplex PCR assay. This is the immuneACCESS table as TCRdb keeps it, with only in-frame sequences that have V and J called. A part of the clones is gone; compared with another copy, unresolved V genes explain less than half, and the rest is unexplained. Here the sample has 100,000 or so clones; 75% to 90% occur a single time. The top ten constitute 5% to 6.5% of the sample. Sequencing was done on a sample of blood. The source is a person between 18 and 69 years old in good health.

V and J are TRBV7-2 and TRBJ1-2; a weak D match, TRBD1 (6 bases). The V end was cut by 6 bases, the J end by 4 bases, with 15 bases between. Germline CDR1 SGHTA, CDR2 FQGNSA. The CDR3 is 14 amino acids. The CDR3 is CASSNTGQPYGYTF. CDR3 in DNA: TGTGCCAGCAGTAATACTGGACAGCCCTATGGCTACACCTTC.

This chain connects TRBV5-8 to TRBJ2-1, with D tentatively TRBD1 (6 bases). The CDR3 consists of 14 residues. The V gene lost 4 bases and the J gene lost 3 bases, with 11 bases spanning the gap. CDR1 SGHTS and CDR2 YDEGEE come from the germline V gene. The CDR3 coding sequence is TGTGCCAGCAGCAGAAAACAGGGCTACAATGAGCAGTTCTTC. This codes for CASSRKQGYNEQFF.

This chain uses TRBV7-9 with TRBJ1-6, with D possibly TRBD1 on 6 matching bases. The CDR3 is 15 residues long. Germline lookup yields CDR1 SEHNR and CDR2 FQNEAQ (reference sequence). V was pared by 4 bases and J by 6 bases, with 13 bases between. The CDR3, as DNA: TGTGCCAGCAGCTCGCTAGGGGGAGGTAATTCACCCCTCCACTTT. Translated, it gives CASSSLGGGNSPLHF.

The chain is built from TRBV9 and TRBJ2-1; TRBD2 matches 10 bases. Germline CDR1 reads SGDLS; CDR2 reads YYNGEE. V shed 1 base, J shed 9 bases, and the junction held 7 bases outside the gene matches. The CDR3 covers 15 residues. CDR3 residues: CASSVKVLAGTEQFF. DNA of the CDR3: TGTGCCAGCAGCGTAAAGGTACTAGCGGGGACTGAGCAGTTCTTC.

The rearrangement joins TRBV18 to TRBJ2-2; perhaps TRBD1 as D (5 bases). Trimming removed 2 bases at V and 1 base at J, with 11 bases between. CDR1 and CDR2 from the germline V gene are KGHSH and LQKENI. The CDR3 is 16 amino acids. The CDR3 protein is CASSPFGHLNTGELFF. The CDR3 DNA sequence: TGTGCCAGCTCACCATTTGGACACCTGAACACCGGGGAGCTGTTTTTT.

The J gene is TRBJ1-5, the V gene TRBV27; D possibly corresponds to TRBD1 (6 bases). Germline V gene data show CDR1 as MNHEY and CDR2 as SMNVEV (reference sequence). V lost 5 bases to trimming and J lost 9 bases, with 11 bases between them. CDR3 length: 12 amino acids. The CDR3 reads CASSPGHGPQHF. The CDR3 DNA reads as TGTGCCAGCAGTCCGGGACACGGGCCCCAGCATTTT.

The chain recombines TRBV5-6 with TRBJ1-2; TRBD1 might be the D (5 bases). The CDR3 spans 14 residues. Trimming cost V 5 bases and J 0 bases, with 11 bases left between them. The germline V gene encodes CDR1 SGHDT and CDR2 YYEEEE. The CDR3 DNA sequence: TGTGCCAGCAGGGGGGACGGATCTAACTATGGCTACACCTTC. Protein: CASRGDGSNYGYTF.

The table lists this clone with a few counts. The genes are TRBV19 and TRBJ1-5; TRBD1 is a possible D gene (6 bases). V was trimmed by 9 bases and J by 5 bases, leaving 14 bases between them. The CDR3 extends over 13 amino acids. Germline CDR1 and CDR2: LNHDA and SQIVND (reference sequence). The CDR3 nucleotides are TGTGCCAGCCAGAGGGGGGGCTATCAGCCCCAGCATTTT. This gives the protein CASQRGGYQPQHF.

The J gene is TRBJ2-2, the V gene TRBV7-9, with a weak D call TRBD2 (6 bases). In germline, CDR1 is SEHNR, CDR2 FQNEAQ (reference sequence). The V end was cut by 4 bases, the J end by 6 bases, with 15 bases between. The CDR3 runs to 15 residues. In DNA form, the CDR3 reads TGTGCCAGCAGCTCTCGCGGGGCTCAGGCCGGGGAGCTGTTTTTT. It specifies CASSSRGAQAGELFF.

J is TRBJ2-3 and V is TRBV5-1, with a possible D match to TRBD2 (5 bases). Germline assignment: CDR1 SGHRS and CDR2 YFSETQ. The V end lost 4 bases, the J end lost 0 bases, and 9 bases lay between the germline ends. The CDR3 extends over 14 amino acids. In DNA form, the CDR3 reads TGCGCCAGCAGCGTGGGAGTGAGCACAGATACGCAGTATTTT. Amino acid sequence: CASSVGVSTDTQYF.

The chain couples TRBV18 to TRBJ1-1, with unresolved D. The V end lost 6 bases, the J end lost 4 bases, and 9 bases lay between the germline ends. Germline CDR1 is KGHSH and CDR2 is LQKENI. This CDR3 is built from 12 residues. CDR3 coding DNA: TGTGCCAGCTCCATCCGCCCCACTGAAGCTTTCTTT. It yields the protein CASSIRPTEAFF.

This clone came up once. This rearrangement joins TRBV5-1 to TRBJ1-1; D is perhaps TRBD1 (5 bases). This CDR3 comprises 14 residues. Per the germline V gene, CDR1 is SGHRS and CDR2 is YFSETQ. Trimming stripped 0 bases from V and 4 bases from J, with 10 bases between. The CDR3 protein is CASSLGQGITEAFF. CDR3 sequence (DNA): TGCGCCAGCAGCTTGGGGCAGGGAATCACTGAAGCTTTCTTT.

The J gene is TRBJ1-5, the V gene TRBV18; D gene uncertain. The CDR3 is 13 residues long. With 5 bases removed from V and 3 bases from J, the gap between germline ends came to 8 bases. Germline V CDR1 and CDR2: KGHSH, LQKENI. CDR3 DNA: TGTGCCAGCTCAAGCAGTGTCAATCAGCCCCAGCATTTT. Translated: CASSSSVNQPQHF.

This sequence joins TRBV5-1 and TRBJ1-4; 12 bases agree with TRBD1. This CDR3 has 15 residues. The germline CDR1 and CDR2 sequences are SGHRS and YFSETQ. The V gene end was trimmed by 4 bases and the J gene end by 8 bases; junction bases not matched to a gene: 6. The CDR3 DNA follows: TGCGCCAGCAGCCCCCTTGGGACAGGGGGCGAAAAACTGTTTTTT. Residues: CASSPLGTGGEKLFF. Drawing the rest from reference TRBV5-1 and TRBJ1-4, the complete variable domain is KAGVTQTPRYLIKTRGQQVTLSCSPISGHRSVSWYQQTPGQGLQFLFEYFSETQRNKGNFPGRFSGRQFSNSRSEMNVSTLELGDSALYLCASSPLGTGGEKLFFGSGTQLSVL.

This clone was recorded a few times. At the DNA level, this CDR3 is encoded by other sequences in the same sample as well. The chain uses TRBV7-3 and TRBJ1-2; D unclear. The CDR3 is 13 residues long. Germline CDR1 reads SGHTA; CDR2 reads FQGTGA. V lost 5 bases and J lost 2, with 9 bases in between. The CDR3 spells CASSLDGNYGYTF. CDR3 nucleotides: TGTGCCAGCAGCCTCGATGGAAACTATGGCTACACCTTC. The full variable domain, with the rest looked up from reference TRBV7-3 and TRBJ1-2, is GAGVSQTPSNKVTEKGKYVELRCDPISGHTALYWYRQSLGQGPEFLIYFQGTGAADDSGLPNDRFFAVRPEGSVSTLKIQRTERGDSAVYLCASSLDGNYGYTFGSGTRLTVV.

CDR3 amino acids: CASSEAPASLVAKNIQYF. The CDR3, as DNA: TGTGCCAGCAGTGAAGCCCCGGCTAGTTTGGTAGCCAAAAACATTCAGTACTTC. The chain combines TRBV6-1 with TRBJ2-4; D is unresolved. The CDR3 covers 18 residues. V lost 0 bases, J lost 0 bases, and 15 bases lay in between. Germline V gene sequence: CDR1 MNHNS, CDR2 SASEGT.

The rearrangement links TRBV29-1 to TRBJ1-1, with D uncertain. Trimming took 7 bases from V and 2 from J, leaving 11 bases between them. Germline assignment: CDR1 SQVTM and CDR2 ANQGSEA. The CDR3 spans 12 residues. The CDR3 is CSALRGNTEAFF. Here the CDR3 DNA reads TGCAGCGCCTTACGGGGTAACACTGAAGCTTTCTTT.

The chain is built from TRBV4-1 and TRBJ2-7; 8 bases are a match to TRBD2. The J segment lost 2 bases and the V segment lost 0 bases, leaving 6 bases of the junction unmatched. This CDR3 is built from 16 residues. Germline lookup yields CDR1 MGHRA and CDR2 YSYEKL. The CDR3 DNA is TGCGCCAGCAGCCAAGATATAGCGGGACCTCCCTACGAGCAGTACTTC. It specifies CASSQDIAGPPYEQYF.

The chain uses TRBV29-1 and TRBJ2-7; 7 nucleotides match TRBD2. With 3 bases clipped from V and 6 bases from J, the junction kept 8 bases outside the gene matches. The germline V gene has CDR1 SQVTM and CDR2 ANQGSEA. The CDR3 has 13 residues. As DNA, the CDR3 is TGCAGCGTTGATGGGGGGGGTCGCCGCGAGCAGTACTTC. It codes for CSVDGGGRREQYF.

This clone has only one observation. The chain's CDR3 is CASKSSGGHQPQHF. The CDR3 nucleotides read TGTGCCAGCAAAAGCTCAGGGGGCCATCAGCCCCAGCATTTT. V and J are TRBV6-1 and TRBJ1-5, with 8 nucleotides matching TRBD1. From germline, CDR1 is MNHNS and CDR2 SASEGT. This CDR3 has 14 amino acids. The ends lost 7 bases at V and 5 bases at J; junction bases unmatched: 7.